Below, 3 T cell receptor beta chains from the same sample are listed, as sequenced in a study of PD-1 blockade in classical Hodgkin lymphoma. Data came from immunoSEQ multiplex PCR; TCRdb stores just in-frame clones and leaves some out. This sample yields some 15,000 clones, of which around four fifths are seen a single time; approximately 25% belongs to the top ten. All trial patients relapsed after autologous stem cell transplantation. The sample in question was peripheral blood mononuclear cells (PBMCs), obtained before the second cycle of nivolumab. Receptor source: a human donor with classical Hodgkin lymphoma.

The chain employs TRBV2 and TRBJ2-7, with no clear D. This CDR3 contains 12 residues. CDR1 and CDR2 from the germline V gene are SNHLY and FYNNEI. The V gene lost 5 bases and the J gene lost 2 bases, with 7 bases spanning the gap. The CDR3 region has the DNA TGTGCCAGCAGTTACAGTCCCTACGAGCAGTACTTC. Protein: CASSYSPYEQYF.

The chain couples TRBV9 to TRBJ2-7; D not resolved. The V gene's germline CDR1 is SGDLS and CDR2 YYNGEE. The CDR3 extends over 12 amino acids. Trimming removed 3 bases at V and 4 bases at J, with 8 bases between. The CDR3 here is CASSGDGYEQYF. In nucleotides, the CDR3 is TGTGCCAGCAGCGGGGATGGATACGAGCAGTACTTC.

The chain employs TRBV28 and TRBJ2-1; 11 bases agree with TRBD2. Germline lookup yields CDR1 MDHEN and CDR2 SYDVKM. This CDR3 comprises 16 residues. Trimming cost V 6 bases and J 3 bases; bases outside gene matches: 7. The CDR3 DNA reads as TGTGCCAGCAGAAATAGACTAGCGGGGAGCTACAATGAGCAGTTCTTC. Its protein product is CASRNRLAGSYNEQFF.